Shown below are 8 T cell receptor beta chains from a single sample sequenced in a study of prognosis after radiotherapy for stage I lung cancer. With two-round multiplex PCR, TCR beta CDR3 sequences were amplified from genomic DNA. Each TRBV and TRBJ gene had its own primer in the first PCR round. TCRdb re-analysed the multiplex PCR reads in MiXCR, keeping a single row per CDR3 protein. The sample includes 31,000 or so distinct CDR3 sequences, 35% to 45% of them seen just once. This specimen was PBMCs, taken before or after stereotactic body radiation therapy (not recorded which). These receptors all come from a donor of 50 years or more with non-small cell lung cancer.

In this sample, this clonotype turned up many times. J is TRBJ2-1 and V is TRBV9; D remains unclear. Trimming removed 4 bases at V and 10 bases at J, with 15 bases between. CDR1 and CDR2 from the germline V gene are SGDLS and YYNGEE. This CDR3 has 13 amino acids. The CDR3 protein is CASSLTPSKEQFF. DNA for the CDR3: TGTGCCAGCAGCCTTACTCCTTCCAAGGAGCAGTTCTTC. The full variable domain, completed using reference TRBV9 and TRBJ2-1, is DSGVTQTPKHLITATGQRVTLRCSPRSGDLSVYWYQQSLDQGLQFLIQYYNGEERAKGNILERFSAQQFPDLHSELNLSSLELGDSALYFCASSLTPSKEQFFGPGTRLTVL.

In this sample, this clonotype turned up many times. This chain connects TRBV28 to TRBJ1-1; D might be TRBD1 (6 bases). The CDR3 is 16 amino acids. Trimming took off 1 base at V and 6 bases at J, with 18 bases between the two ends. Germline loops: CDR1 MDHEN, CDR2 SYDVKM. CDR3 bases: TGTGCCAGCAGTTTATCACTTGGTACAGGGCGGGCTGAAGCTTTCTTT. Protein sequence: CASSLSLGTGRAEAFF.

By sample share, this clonotype is medium-sized. J is TRBJ2-7 and V is TRBV12-3 or TRBV12-4; the D is unclear. The germline V and J ends were trimmed by 3 bases and 1 base, with 7 bases remaining between them. CDR3 size: 13 residues. This CDR3 reads CASSFGQSYEQYF. CDR3 nucleotide sequence: TGTGCCAGCAGTTTTGGGCAGTCCTACGAGCAGTACTTC.

V and J are TRBV27 and TRBJ2-5; 8 nucleotides match TRBD1. This CDR3 region has 16 residues. The ends lost 10 bases at V and 5 bases at J; junction bases unmatched: 18. Germline V lookup: CDR1 MNHEY, CDR2 SMNVEV (reference sequence). The CDR3 region has the DNA TGTGCCACCAAGGAAGGGACAGGTTCTTATCGGGAGACCCAGTACTTC. Protein: CATKEGTGSYRETQYF.

With respect to this clonotype: A far larger clone is only one base removed, so a read error is likely. This CDR3 is CASSHPQTSGSYRSYNEQFF. The CDR3, as DNA: TGTGCCAGCAGTCACCCCCAGACTAGCGGGAGTTATCGCTCCTACAATGAGCAGTTCTTC. V usage is TRBV6-8 and J usage is TRBJ2-1; 12 positions agree with TRBD2. In germline, CDR1 is MNHGY, CDR2 SAAAGT. The CDR3 spans 20 residues. V shed 5 bases and J 0 bases; nucleotides not matched to a gene: 14.

A note on this clonotype: This probably arose from a read error, given a far larger clone one base away. The chain recombines TRBV6-4 with TRBJ1-1, with D unresolved. The CDR3 runs 15 residues. From germline, CDR1 is MRHNA and CDR2 SNTAGT. The ends were cut back, 5 bases at V and 4 bases at J, with 17 bases in the middle. The CDR3 DNA follows: TGTGCCAGCAGTTACCGAATCGGGGTCTGCACTGAAGCTTTCTTT. Its translation is CASSYRIGVCTEAFF.

This clonotype has just a few counts. This chain connects TRBV11-3 to TRBJ2-2; the D gene is possibly TRBD1 (6 bases). This CDR3 comprises 15 residues. Germline V gene data show CDR1 as SGHNT and CDR2 as YENEEA. V was shortened by 2 bases and J by 4 bases, with 11 bases between the two germline ends. In DNA, the CDR3 is TGTGCCAGCAGCTTAAGGGGGATGTTCACCGGGGAGCTGTTTTTT. This sequence encodes CASSLRGMFTGELFF.

This clonotype was counted many times. The chain joins TRBV2 to TRBJ2-5; D is possibly TRBD2 (5 bases). Trimming took 5 bases from V and 3 from J, leaving 10 bases between them. CDR1 is SNHLY and CDR2 is FYNNEI in the germline V gene. The CDR3 is 13 residues long. The CDR3 loop is CASSPTRKETQYF. As DNA, the CDR3 is TGTGCCAGCAGTCCCACTAGAAAAGAGACCCAGTACTTC.